This TCR beta chain was profiled in a study of blood T cells in healthy people across ages. The CDR3 extends over 14 amino acids. CDR1 is SGHDN, CDR2 FVKESK, per germline. Trimming removed 5 bases at V and 3 bases at J, with 14 bases between. Next came a second PCR, run for roughly 6 to 11 cycles, which used a sample-barcoded 5' primer along with a J-beta primer mix. MiXCR, run by TCRdb on the 5' RACE reads, gives a single entry per CDR3 protein. The profile shows about 930,000 distinct CDR3 sequences, approximately 32% of them singletons. Many counts were recorded for this clonotype. The same specimen was also included in a second study, on T cells of mothers and their children. This second report adds: Once extracted, all RNA went into cDNA synthesis at around 1.6 ug per 15 ul. Using the M1S primer, the second PCR added sample barcodes along with 2-4 random nucleotides.

Specimen: blood. The genes are TRBV14 and TRBJ2-7, with a tentative D call TRBD1 (6 bases). The source of this sequence is a woman in her thirties or forties in good health. The CDR3 is CASSETGIDYEQYF. The CDR3 DNA is TGTGCCAGCAGCGAGACAGGAATTGACTACGAGCAGTACTTC.